Below, 14 T cell receptor beta chains from the same sample are listed, as sequenced in a study of cytomegalovirus exposure and HLA in healthy donors. The study ran its PCR with 60 Vbeta and 13 Jbeta primers. Sequencing used immunoSEQ multiplex PCR; TCRdb keeps in-frame clones, though not all of them. Of 170,000 or so clones in the sample, 80% were seen once. The specimen sequenced was PBMCs. The source of these receptors is a man aged 30 to 39 in good health and CMV-seropositive.

This clone was seen only a few times. The junction and the germline gene differ at one end; a read error may be behind it. The chain recombines TRBV7-9 with TRBJ2-1; 9 bases line up with TRBD2. Germline CDR1 SEHNR, CDR2 FQNEAQ (reference sequence). The CDR3 runs 16 residues. The CDR3 here is CSSSLVLAGVYNEQFF. In DNA, the CDR3 is TGTTCCAGCAGCTTAGTTTTAGCGGGGGTGTATAATGAGCAGTTCTTC.

This rearrangement joins TRBV15 to TRBJ1-2, with D unresolved. Between the trimmed V and J ends, which lost 4 bases and 4 bases, there was a span of 22 bases. Germline V gene lookup returns CDR1 LNHNV and CDR2 YYDKDF (reference sequence). The CDR3 extends over 17 amino acids. As DNA, the CDR3 is TGTGCCACCAGCAAGCACGGAATAGGCCCCGCGGGCTATGGCTACACCTTC. Translated, it gives CATSKHGIGPAGYGYTF.

The chain uses TRBV13 and TRBJ2-7; D is perhaps TRBD2 (6 bases). CDR1 and CDR2 from the germline V gene are PRHDT and FYEKMQ (reference sequence). This CDR3 spans 12 amino acids. V was cut by 4 bases and J by 6 bases, with 10 bases left in between. The CDR3 here is CASSWRDAEQYF. DNA of the CDR3: TGTGCCAGCAGCTGGAGGGACGCCGAGCAGTACTTC.

The gene calls are TRBV4-2 and TRBJ2-5, with TRBD2 matching 7 bases. This CDR3 region has 13 residues. CDR1 is LGHNA and CDR2 is YNFKEQ in the germline V gene. The V and J ends lost 6 bases and 3 bases, in that order; junction bases with no gene match: 4. CDR3 in DNA: TGTGCCAGCAGGGGGGGGTCCGAAGAGACCCAGTACTTC. It translates to CASRGGSEETQYF.

The J gene is TRBJ2-7, the V gene TRBV5-4; 9 nucleotides agree with TRBD1. The J segment lost 4 bases and the V segment lost 4 bases, leaving 15 bases of the junction unmatched. Per germline, CDR1 SGHNT and CDR2 YYREEE (reference sequence). The CDR3 length is 17 residues. CDR3 nucleotides: TGTGCCAGCAGCATCCGGGACAGGGTACCGGGGCTTTACGAGCAGTACTTC. Residues: CASSIRDRVPGLYEQYF.

The chain carries TRBV18 and TRBJ2-1; maybe TRBD1 (5 bases). The V gene's germline CDR1 is KGHSH and CDR2 LQKENI. V dropped 3 bases and J dropped 9 bases, with 15 bases sitting between them. This CDR3 has 14 amino acids. CDR3 sequence (DNA): TGTGCCAGCTCACCCTCCCTCGACAGCCGTGAGCAGTTCTTC. Protein: CASSPSLDSREQFF.

The V gene is TRBV5-1, the J gene TRBJ2-2; 7 bases agree with TRBD1. This CDR3 is built from 16 residues. J lost 5 bases, V lost 5 bases, and 12 bases had no gene match. Per germline, CDR1 SGHRS and CDR2 YFSETQ. The CDR3 is CASRSSQGVLTGELFF. CDR3 nucleotide sequence: TGCGCCAGCAGGTCCTCCCAGGGGGTTTTAACCGGGGAGCTGTTTTTT.

The chain uses TRBV11-2 and TRBJ2-7; D unclear. The CDR3 is 13 residues long. The germline V gene has CDR1 SGHAT and CDR2 FQNNGV. V lost 0 bases and J 2 bases, leaving 5 bases between the germline ends. The CDR3 protein is CASSLEQTYEQYF. Here the CDR3 DNA reads TGTGCCAGCAGCTTAGAACAGACCTACGAGCAGTACTTC.

A word on this clone: This sample also contains other DNA sequences that code for the same CDR3. The chain couples TRBV7-2 to TRBJ2-2; 12 bases are a match to TRBD2. Germline V gene sequence: CDR1 SGHTA, CDR2 FQGNSA. This CDR3 has 16 amino acids. V was clipped by 5 bases and J by 4 bases; unmatched bases: 5. CDR3 sequence reads: CASSPRLAGVTGELFF. The CDR3 DNA reads TGTGCCAGCAGCCCGAGACTAGCGGGGGTCACCGGGGAGCTGTTTTTT.

The rearrangement joins TRBV14 to TRBJ2-7; 9 bases align to TRBD1. Per germline, CDR1 SGHDN and CDR2 FVKESK. V was pared by 2 bases and J by 3 bases, with 8 bases of the junction left unmatched. The length of the CDR3 is 16 residues. Here the CDR3 DNA reads TGTGCCAGCAGCCAATCTCTAGGGACAGGGCTCTACGAGCAGTACTTC. This translates into CASSQSLGTGLYEQYF.

This chain links TRBV18 with TRBJ2-7, with 11 bases aligning to TRBD2. With 1 base clipped from V and 3 bases from J, the junction kept 2 bases outside the gene matches. The CDR3 length is 15 residues. The germline V gene encodes CDR1 KGHSH and CDR2 LQKENI. The CDR3 nucleotides read TGTGCCAGCTCACCACGACTAGCGGGAAACTACGAGCAGTACTTC. Translation gives CASSPRLAGNYEQYF.

J is TRBJ1-1 and V is TRBV7-9; a weak D match, TRBD1 (6 bases). In germline, CDR1 is SEHNR, CDR2 FQNEAQ (reference sequence). CDR3 length: 15 amino acids. Trimming stripped 5 bases from V and 5 bases from J, with 18 bases between. Written as DNA, the CDR3 is TGTGCCAGCAGCCCATTACAGGGAGTTCATACTGAAGCTTTCTTT. This codes for CASSPLQGVHTEAFF.

The gene calls are TRBV7-2 and TRBJ1-2, with no clear D. This CDR3 has 13 residues. Germline assignment: CDR1 SGHTA and CDR2 FQGNSA. Trimming stripped 5 bases from V and 4 bases from J, with 11 bases between. CDR3 in DNA: TGTGCCAGCAGCCGTGACACGAGCTATGGCTACACCTTC. Residues: CASSRDTSYGYTF.

The rearrangement links TRBV7-9 to TRBJ2-5; 9 positions agree with TRBD1. V gave up 5 bases and J gave up 1 base; unmatched junction bases: 8. The CDR3 is 16 amino acids. From germline, CDR1 is SEHNR and CDR2 FQNEAQ (reference sequence). The CDR3 bases are TGTGCCAGCAGCCGAACACGGGACAGGGCCCAAGAGACCCAGTACTTC. This gives the protein CASSRTRDRAQETQYF.